The clone carrying this TCR beta chain was found a few times. What it recognizes is unknown. Amplification by 5'RACE using constant-segment primers produced TCR alpha and TCR beta cDNA libraries that carried sample barcodes and UMIs. TCRdb re-analysed the 5' RACE reads in MiXCR, keeping a single row per CDR3 protein. In the table there are some 150,000 distinct CDR3 sequences, approximately 5.7% of which are singletons. This entry belongs to a study of T-cell memory formation after mild COVID-19. Study-wide points: Clones that contracted from day 15 to 85 had balanced CD4/CD8; later expanders were CD4+ biased. Most CD4+ clones that shrank were in CM and EM, while CD8+ ones turned up in EMRA.

V shed 3 bases and J 1 base; nucleotides not matched to a gene: 11. The CDR3 runs 17 residues. CDR1 LGHDT and CDR2 YNNKEL come from the germline V gene (reference sequence). The clonotype was recovered from an adult woman who had mild COVID-19 (a few samples of this study predate the infection). Cell type and time point are not known. The chain joins TRBV3-1 to TRBJ1-1; TRBD1 matches 7 bases. Material: PBMCs or a T cell subset sorted from them (not recorded which). CDR3 DNA sequence: TGTGCCAGCAGCCACCCCAAACCGGGGACAGCGAACACTGAAGCTTTCTTT. Translating gives CASSHPKPGTANTEAFF.